This passage covers 11 T cell receptor beta chains from one sample sequenced in a study of cytomegalovirus exposure and HLA in healthy donors. PCR employed 60 Vbeta and 13 Jbeta primers. The table came from immunoSEQ multiplex PCR; TCRdb's copy has only in-frame clones and leaves some out. The sample includes just over 150,000 clones, 80% to 90% of them seen just once. Sequencing was performed on PBMCs. All receptors derive from a woman younger than 35 in good health and CMV-seronegative.

The CDR3 reads CASTEQGAGANVLTF. The CDR3 coding sequence is TGTGCCAGCACCGAACAAGGGGCTGGGGCCAACGTCCTGACTTTC. V is TRBV6-1 and J is TRBJ2-6; tentatively, D is TRBD1 (5 bases). Between the trimmed V and J ends, which lost 7 bases and 2 bases, there was a span of 12 bases. This CDR3 spans 15 amino acids. The germline V gene encodes CDR1 MNHNS and CDR2 SASEGT.

The chain employs TRBV9 and TRBJ2-3, with D maybe TRBD2 (6 bases). The V and J ends lost 3 bases and 2 bases respectively, with 19 bases between them. The germline gives CDR1 SGDLS, CDR2 YYNGEE. This CDR3 is built from 17 residues. CDR3 bases: TGTGCCAGCAGCGGGACTATGAGGGACTGGGTCACAGATACGCAGTATTTT. Protein: CASSGTMRDWVTDTQYF.

The chain uses TRBV4-2 and TRBJ1-4; maybe TRBD1 (5 bases). This CDR3 is 17 amino acids long. Germline V gene lookup returns CDR1 LGHNA and CDR2 YNFKEQ. Trimming stripped 1 base from V and 5 bases from J, with 17 bases between. The DNA for the CDR3 is TGTGCCAGCAGCCAAGTAGGTCAAGGGGCGCAAAATGAAAAACTGTTTTTT. Protein product: CASSQVGQGAQNEKLFF.

This chain uses TRBV7-8 with TRBJ2-3; tentatively, D is TRBD1 (5 bases). The CDR3 has 14 amino acids. Trimming took off 2 bases at V and 2 bases at J, with 8 bases between the two ends. The V gene's germline CDR1 is SGHVS and CDR2 FQNEAQ. The DNA for the CDR3 is TGTGCCAGCAGCTTAAGACAGTTCACAGATACGCAGTATTTT. Translated: CASSLRQFTDTQYF.

CDR3 coding DNA: TGCGCCAGCAGCCCTTCACCGAGGGAGACCCAGTACTTC. Translation gives CASSPSPRETQYF. The chain uses TRBV5-1 and TRBJ2-5; D is uncertain. The CDR3 is 13 residues long. The germline V and J ends were trimmed by 4 bases and 5 bases, with 12 bases remaining between them. The V gene's germline CDR1 is SGHRS and CDR2 YFSETQ. Drawing the rest from reference TRBV5-1 and TRBJ2-5, the complete variable domain is KAGVTQTPRYLIKTRGQQVTLSCSPISGHRSVSWYQQTPGQGLQFLFEYFSETQRNKGNFPGRFSGRQFSNSRSEMNVSTLELGDSALYLCASSPSPRETQYFGPGTRLLVL.

V usage is TRBV28 and J usage is TRBJ2-1, with 11 bases matching TRBD2. Germline V gene lookup returns CDR1 MDHEN and CDR2 SYDVKM. The CDR3 length is 18 residues. V was pared by 6 bases and J by 7 bases, with 17 bases of the junction left unmatched. CDR3 residues: CASSTTYLLAGVQNEQFF. The CDR3 DNA reads TGTGCCAGCAGCACCACTTACCTACTAGCGGGAGTTCAGAATGAGCAGTTCTTC.

V gene TRBV9 combines with J gene TRBJ2-5; a weak D match, TRBD2 (5 bases). The CDR3 sequence is 14 residues long. Germline V gene sequence: CDR1 SGDLS, CDR2 YYNGEE. Trimming took off 0 bases at V and 3 bases at J, with 9 bases between the two ends. This CDR3 is CASSVGVGEETQYF. The CDR3 nucleotides are TGTGCCAGCAGCGTAGGTGTGGGAGAAGAGACCCAGTACTTC.

V and J are TRBV30 and TRBJ1-2; TRBD1 matches at 7 bases. V was pared by 0 bases and J by 5 bases, with 3 bases of the junction left unmatched. The CDR3 is made up of 13 amino acids. Germline V gene lookup returns CDR1 GTSNPN and CDR2 SVGIG (reference sequence). The CDR3 region is CAWSVFRGYGYTF. The DNA for the CDR3 is TGTGCCTGGAGTGTGTTCAGGGGGTATGGCTACACCTTC.

With regard to this clone: This sample also contains other DNA sequences that code for the same CDR3. The chain employs TRBV19 and TRBJ1-1; TRBD1 might be the D (5 bases). Germline values: CDR1 LNHDA, CDR2 SQIVND (reference sequence). The V end was cut by 3 bases, the J end by 8 bases, with 19 bases between. The CDR3 length is 15 residues. The CDR3 sequence: CASSIRAGQPAEAFF. The CDR3 DNA reads as TGTGCCAGTAGTATTCGGGCAGGGCAGCCCGCGGAAGCTTTCTTT.

This sequence joins TRBV5-4 and TRBJ1-1; D not resolved. The CDR3 loop spans 15 amino acids. V shed 4 bases and J shed 4 bases, with 17 bases lying between them. Germline assignment: CDR1 SGHNT and CDR2 YYREEE (reference sequence). CDR3 loop: CASSINSRRSTEAFF. The DNA of the CDR3 is TGTGCCAGCAGCATAAACTCACGGCGGAGCACTGAAGCTTTCTTT.

This clone was recorded a few times. The gene calls are TRBV6-6 and TRBJ1-1; 9 bases align to TRBD1. The CDR3 runs 13 residues. The V gene end was trimmed by 5 bases and the J gene end by 4 bases; junction bases not matched to a gene: 2. From germline, CDR1 is MNHNY and CDR2 SVGAGI (reference sequence). The CDR3, as DNA: TGTGCCAGCAGTGGGACAGGGTTCACTGAAGCTTTCTTT. Protein sequence: CASSGTGFTEAFF.